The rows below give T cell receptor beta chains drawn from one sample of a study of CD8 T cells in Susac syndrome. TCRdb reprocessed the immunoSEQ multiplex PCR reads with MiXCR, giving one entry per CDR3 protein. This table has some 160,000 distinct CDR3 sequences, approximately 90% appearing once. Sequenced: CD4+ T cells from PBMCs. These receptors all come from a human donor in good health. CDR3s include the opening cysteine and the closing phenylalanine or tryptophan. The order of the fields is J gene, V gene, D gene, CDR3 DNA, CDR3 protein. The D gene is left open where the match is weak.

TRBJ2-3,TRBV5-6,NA,TGTGCCAGCAGCTTAAACCTAGGGAGCACAGATACGCAGTATTTT,CASSLNLGSTDTQYF
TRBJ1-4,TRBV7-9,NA,TGTGCCAGCAGCTCTGCCCCCGGTGAAAAACTGTTTTTT,CASSSAPGEKLFF
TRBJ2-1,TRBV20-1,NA,TGCAGTGCCGCCGGCAATGAGCAGTTCTTC,CSAAGNEQFF
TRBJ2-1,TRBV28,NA,TGTGCCAGCAGTTTATCGGTAGGATGGGACTACAATGAGCAGTTCTTC,CASSLSVGWDYNEQFF
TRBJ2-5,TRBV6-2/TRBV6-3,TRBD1,TGTGCCAGCAGTCCCCGGACAGGGGAAGAGACCCAGTACTTC,CASSPRTGEETQYF
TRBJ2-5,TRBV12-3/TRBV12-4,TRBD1,TGTGCCAGCAGTTTTGGGTACAGGGGGCTAGAGACCCAGTACTTC,CASSFGYRGLETQYF
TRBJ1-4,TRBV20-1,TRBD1,TGCAGTGCTAGGCGGACAGGGGATAATGAAAAACTGTTTTTT,CSARRTGDNEKLFF
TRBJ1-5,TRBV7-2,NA,TGTGCCAGCAGCTGGCGAAATCAGCCCCAGCATTTT,CASSWRNQPQHF
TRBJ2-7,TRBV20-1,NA,TGCAGTGCTAGAGCCGGCGGCGGTGACGAGCAGTACTTC,CSARAGGGDEQYF
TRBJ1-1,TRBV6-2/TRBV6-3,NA,TGTGCCAGCAGGGTGGACCCCTACACTGAAGCTTTCTTT,CASRVDPYTEAFF
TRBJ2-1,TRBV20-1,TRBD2,TGCAGTGCTAGAAAACTAGCGGGAGGGATAAACAATGAGCAGTTCTTC,CSARKLAGGINNEQFF
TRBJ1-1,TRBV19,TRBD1,TGTGCCAGTAGTATATCCTCATCGTCCGGGACAGGGGGAACTGAAGCTTTCTTT,CASSISSSSGTGGTEAFF
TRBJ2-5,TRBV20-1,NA,TGCAGTGCTAGAGGCCCTGACACGGCTGCGACCCAGTACTTC,CSARGPDTAATQYF
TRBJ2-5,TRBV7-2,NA,TGTGCCAGCAGCAGACGTCGGGGCTGGCAAGAGACCCAGTACTTC,CASSRRRGWQETQYF
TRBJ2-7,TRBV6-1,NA,TGTGCCAGCAGTGCCGGTCGCTCTAACCAGTACGAGCAGTACTTC,CASSAGRSNQYEQYF
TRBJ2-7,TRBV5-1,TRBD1,TGCGCCAGCAGTCAGCAGGGGGCGTTGGACGAGCAGTACTTC,CASSQQGALDEQYF
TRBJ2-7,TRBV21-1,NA,TGTGCCAGCAGCAAGGGGGACAGGTCTCACGAGCAGTACTTC,CASSKGDRSHEQYF
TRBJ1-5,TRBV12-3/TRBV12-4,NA,TGTGCCAGTAACCTCGGGGGCAATCAGCCCCAGCATTTT,CASNLGGNQPQHF
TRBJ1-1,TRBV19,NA,TGTGCCAGTAGTACCACAGGGTCCACTGAAGCTTTCTTT,CASSTTGSTEAFF
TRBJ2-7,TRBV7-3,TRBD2,TGTGCCAGCAGCCTCACTAGCGCCGATTCCTACGAGCAGTACTTC,CASSLTSADSYEQYF
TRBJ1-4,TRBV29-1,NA,TGCAGCTACTGGAATGAAAAACTGTTTTTT,CSYWNEKLFF
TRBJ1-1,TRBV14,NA,TGTGCCAGCAGCCAAGTTCATCTGAACACTGAAGCTTTCTTT,CASSQVHLNTEAFF
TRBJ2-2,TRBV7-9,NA,TGTGCCAGCAGCTATGGGGGCAACGGGGAGCTGTTTTTT,CASSYGGNGELFF